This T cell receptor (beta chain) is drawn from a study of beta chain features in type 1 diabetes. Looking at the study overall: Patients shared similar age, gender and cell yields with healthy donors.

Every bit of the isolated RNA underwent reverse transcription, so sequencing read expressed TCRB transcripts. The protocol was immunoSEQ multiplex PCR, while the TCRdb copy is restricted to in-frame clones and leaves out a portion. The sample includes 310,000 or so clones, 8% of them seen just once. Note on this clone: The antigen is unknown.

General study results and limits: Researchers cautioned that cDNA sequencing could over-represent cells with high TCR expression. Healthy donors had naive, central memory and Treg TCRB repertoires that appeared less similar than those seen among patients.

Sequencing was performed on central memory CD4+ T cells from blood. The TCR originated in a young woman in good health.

For the CDR3, the DNA is TGTGCCAGCAGCCAATTGGCAAACACCGGGGAGCTGTTTTTT. Translating gives CASSQLANTGELFF. This chain connects TRBV16 to TRBJ2-2; D is unresolved. From germline, CDR1 is KGHSY and CDR2 FQNENV. The CDR3 spans 14 residues. The V end was cut by 1 base, the J end by 2 bases, with 5 bases between.